Here is one T cell receptor (beta chain) with its context. The antigen remains undetermined. TCRdb keeps only in-frame clones here, not all; method: immunoSEQ multiplex PCR. The sample carries 2 million to 2.5 million clones, less than 95% recorded once. This sample was taken from a study of shared clonotypes between healthy human individuals. Regarding the study as a whole: Depth was large, yet rarefaction showed that sorted-subset sequencing was incomplete.

This CDR3 contains 14 residues. The germline V gene encodes CDR1 KGHSH and CDR2 LQKENI. V gave up 1 base and J gave up 2 bases, with 7 bases separating them. Sequencing was done on a sample of naive CD4+ T cells from PBMCs. Subset here: CD45RA+ positively selected. The chain combines TRBV18 with TRBJ2-3; D is ambiguous. The TCR sequence derives from a young man in good health. Some clones in this sample may be carry-over from other donors' samples. The CDR3 DNA sequence: TGTGCCAGCTCACCACAAACCCTCACAGATACGCAGTATTTT. This encodes CASSPQTLTDTQYF.